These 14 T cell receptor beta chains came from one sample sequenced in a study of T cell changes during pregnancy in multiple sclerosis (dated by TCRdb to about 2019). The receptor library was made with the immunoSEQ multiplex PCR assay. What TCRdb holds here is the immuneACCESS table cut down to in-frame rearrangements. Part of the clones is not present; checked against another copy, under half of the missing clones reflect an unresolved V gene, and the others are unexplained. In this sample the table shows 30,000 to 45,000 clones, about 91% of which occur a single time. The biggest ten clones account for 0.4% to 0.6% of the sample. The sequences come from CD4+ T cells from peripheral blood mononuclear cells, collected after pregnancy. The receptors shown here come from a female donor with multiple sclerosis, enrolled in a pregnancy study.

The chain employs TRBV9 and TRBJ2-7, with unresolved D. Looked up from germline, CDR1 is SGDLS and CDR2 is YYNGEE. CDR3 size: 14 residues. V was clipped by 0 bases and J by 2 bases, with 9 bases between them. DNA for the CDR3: TGTGCCAGCAGCGTAGGAGGAAGGACCTACGAGCAGTACTTC. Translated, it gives CASSVGGRTYEQYF.

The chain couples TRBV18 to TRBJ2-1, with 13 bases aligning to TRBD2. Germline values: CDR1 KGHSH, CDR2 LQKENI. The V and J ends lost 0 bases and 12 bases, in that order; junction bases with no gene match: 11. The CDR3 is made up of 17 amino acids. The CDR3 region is CASSPPGLAGANEGQFF. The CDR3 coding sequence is TGTGCCAGCTCACCACCTGGACTAGCGGGGGCCAATGAAGGGCAGTTCTTC.

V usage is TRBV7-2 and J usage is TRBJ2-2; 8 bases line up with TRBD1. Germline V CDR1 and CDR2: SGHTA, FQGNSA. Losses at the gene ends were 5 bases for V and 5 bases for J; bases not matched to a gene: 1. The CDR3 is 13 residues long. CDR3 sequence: CASSRQGTGELFF. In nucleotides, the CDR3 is TGTGCCAGCAGCCGACAGGGGACCGGGGAGCTGTTTTTT. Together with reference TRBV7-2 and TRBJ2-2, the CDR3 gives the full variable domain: GAGVSQSPSNKVTEKGKDVELRCDPISGHTALYWYRQSLGQGLEFLIYFQGNSAPDKSGLPSDRFSAERTGGSVSTLTIQRTQQEDSAVYLCASSRQGTGELFFGEGSRLTVL.

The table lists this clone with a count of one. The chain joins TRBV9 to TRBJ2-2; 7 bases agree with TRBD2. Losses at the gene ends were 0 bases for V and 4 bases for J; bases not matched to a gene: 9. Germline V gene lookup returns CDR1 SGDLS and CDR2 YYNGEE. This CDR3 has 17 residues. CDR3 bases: TGTGCCAGCAGCGTAGCTACGGGGGGACTGGGCACCGGGGAGCTGTTTTTT. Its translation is CASSVATGGLGTGELFF.

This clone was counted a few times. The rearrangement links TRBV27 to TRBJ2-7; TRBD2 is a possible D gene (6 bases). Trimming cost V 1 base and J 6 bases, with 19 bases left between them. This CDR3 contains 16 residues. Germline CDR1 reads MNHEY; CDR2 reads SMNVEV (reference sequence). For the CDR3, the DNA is TGTGCCAGCAGTTTATTCCCCCGGGGCGGGGATGGCGAGCAGTACTTC. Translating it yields CASSLFPRGGDGEQYF.

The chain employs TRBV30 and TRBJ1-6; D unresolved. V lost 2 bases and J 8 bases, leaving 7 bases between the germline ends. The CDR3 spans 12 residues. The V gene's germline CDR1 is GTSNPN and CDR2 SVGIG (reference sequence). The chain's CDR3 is CAWSQYDSPLHF. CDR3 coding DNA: TGTGCCTGGAGTCAGTACGATTCACCCCTCCACTTT.

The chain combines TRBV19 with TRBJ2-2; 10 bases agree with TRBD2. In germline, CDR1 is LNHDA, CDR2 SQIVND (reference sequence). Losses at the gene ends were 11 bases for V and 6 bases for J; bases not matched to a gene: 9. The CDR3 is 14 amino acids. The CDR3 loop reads CAGGSGGASGELFF. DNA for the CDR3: TGTGCCGGGGGGAGCGGGGGGGCCTCCGGGGAGCTGTTTTTT.

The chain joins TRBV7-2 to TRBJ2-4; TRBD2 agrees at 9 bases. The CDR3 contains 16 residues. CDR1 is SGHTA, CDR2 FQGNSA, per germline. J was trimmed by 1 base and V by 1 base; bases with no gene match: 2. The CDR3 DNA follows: TGTGCCAGCAGCTTAGTAAGCGGGGGGGCCAAAAACATTCAGTACTTC. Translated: CASSLVSGGAKNIQYF.

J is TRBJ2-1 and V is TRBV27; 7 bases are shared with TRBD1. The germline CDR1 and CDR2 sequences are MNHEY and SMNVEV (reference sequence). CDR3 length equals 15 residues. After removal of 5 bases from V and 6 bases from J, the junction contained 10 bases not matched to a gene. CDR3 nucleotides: TGTGCCAGCAGTCCGAGACAGGGTTTCGGCAATGAGCAGTTCTTC. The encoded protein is CASSPRQGFGNEQFF.

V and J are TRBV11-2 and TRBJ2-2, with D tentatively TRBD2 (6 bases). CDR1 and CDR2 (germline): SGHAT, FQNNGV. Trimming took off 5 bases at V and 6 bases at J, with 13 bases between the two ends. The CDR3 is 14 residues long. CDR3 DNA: TGTGCCAGCAGCCAGGACTATGGGGCCGGGGAGCTGTTTTTT. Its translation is CASSQDYGAGELFF.

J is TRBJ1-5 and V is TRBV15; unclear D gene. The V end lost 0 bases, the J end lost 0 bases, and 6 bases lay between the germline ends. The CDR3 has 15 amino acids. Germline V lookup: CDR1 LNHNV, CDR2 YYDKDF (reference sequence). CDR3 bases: TGTGCCACCAGCAGAGATGGAGGTAGCAATCAGCCCCAGCATTTT. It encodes CATSRDGGSNQPQHF.

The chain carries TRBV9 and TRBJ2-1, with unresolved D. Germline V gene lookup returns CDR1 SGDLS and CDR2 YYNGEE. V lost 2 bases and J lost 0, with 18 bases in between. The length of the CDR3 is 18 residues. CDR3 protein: CASSVLPQLGSSYNEQFF. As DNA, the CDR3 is TGTGCCAGCAGCGTCCTCCCTCAACTCGGGTCCTCCTACAATGAGCAGTTCTTC.

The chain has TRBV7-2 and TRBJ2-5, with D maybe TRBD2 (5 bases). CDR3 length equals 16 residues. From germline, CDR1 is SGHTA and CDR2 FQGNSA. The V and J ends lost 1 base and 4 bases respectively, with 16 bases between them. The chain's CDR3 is CASSLGTVPGVETQYF. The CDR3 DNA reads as TGTGCCAGCAGCTTAGGAACCGTTCCCGGGGTAGAGACCCAGTACTTC.

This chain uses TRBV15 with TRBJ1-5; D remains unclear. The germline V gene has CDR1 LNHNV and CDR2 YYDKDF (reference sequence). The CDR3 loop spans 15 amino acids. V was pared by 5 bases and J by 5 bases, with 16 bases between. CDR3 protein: CATSGGGSPDQPQHF. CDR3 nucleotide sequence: TGTGCCACCAGCGGAGGAGGGTCCCCTGATCAGCCCCAGCATTTT. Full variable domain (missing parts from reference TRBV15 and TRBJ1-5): DAMVIQNPRYQVTQFGKPVTLSCSQTLNHNVMYWYQQKSSQAPKLLFHYYDKDFNNEADTPDNFQSRRPNTSFCFLDIRSPGLGDTAMYLCATSGGGSPDQPQHFGDGTRLSIL.